The clone carrying this T cell receptor (beta chain) was found a few times. This record comes from a study of response to subunit inactivated influenza vaccine. MiXCR, run by TCRdb on the RT-PCR reads, gives a single entry per CDR3 protein. The sample consists of just under 550,000 distinct CDR3 sequences, roughly 23% of them appearing once. The sample was also linked to a second study, of T cells expressing NK-cell markers. As reported in that work: 5'RACE template switching with UMIs generated TCR beta cDNA. Among the experiments, several used an anti-gamma-delta TCR antibody to restrict sorting to alpha-beta TCR T cells. Also leading the CD3+CD56-NKG2C+ fraction in a few donors were these clonotypes. Whether expanded NKG2C+ T cell clones were HCMV-specific remained unclear.

This clonotype originated in a man aged 45-65 years who received an inactivated influenza vaccine. This specimen consisted of CD4+ T cells sorted from PBMCs, obtained about 11 days after vaccination.

CDR3 bases: TGTGCCAGCAGTTCGGCCGGACTAGCGGGAGATTACGAGCAGTACTTC. It yields the protein CASSSAGLAGDYEQYF. The chain couples TRBV28 to TRBJ2-7, with 13 bases aligning to TRBD2. In germline, CDR1 is MDHEN, CDR2 SYDVKM. V was clipped by 4 bases and J by 4 bases; unmatched bases: 7. The CDR3 spans 16 residues.